The clone carrying this T cell receptor (beta chain) was seen ten or more times. CDR1 and CDR2 from the germline V gene are SGHVS and FQNEAQ. The V end was cut by 2 bases, the J end by 7 bases, with 14 bases between. CDR3 size: 15 residues. This record belongs to a study of T cell repertoires in cytomegalovirus infection. MiXCR, run by TCRdb on the reads, gives a single entry per CDR3 protein. The sample consists of roughly 190,000 distinct CDR3 sequences, approximately 9.6% of them appearing once. This chain uses TRBV7-8 with TRBJ1-4; tentatively, D is TRBD1 (6 bases). Sequenced: PBMCs. The receptor's source is a human donor in good health (CMV status not recorded). Some clones in this sample may be carry-over from other donors' samples. CDR3 protein: CASSLIQGRGEKLFF. The CDR3, as DNA: TGTGCCAGCAGCTTAATTCAGGGGAGGGGTGAAAAACTGTTTTTT.